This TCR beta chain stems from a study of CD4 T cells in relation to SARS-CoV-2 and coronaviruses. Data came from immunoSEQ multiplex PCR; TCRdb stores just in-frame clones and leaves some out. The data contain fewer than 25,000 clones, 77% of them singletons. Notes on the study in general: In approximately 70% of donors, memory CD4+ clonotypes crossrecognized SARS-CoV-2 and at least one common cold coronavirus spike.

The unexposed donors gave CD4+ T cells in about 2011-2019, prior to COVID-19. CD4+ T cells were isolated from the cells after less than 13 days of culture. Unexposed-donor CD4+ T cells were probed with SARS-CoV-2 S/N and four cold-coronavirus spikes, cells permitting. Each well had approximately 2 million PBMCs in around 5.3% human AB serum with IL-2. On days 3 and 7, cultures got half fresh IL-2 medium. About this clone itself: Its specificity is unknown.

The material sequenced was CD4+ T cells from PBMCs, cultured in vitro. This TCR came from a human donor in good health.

DNA for the CDR3: TGCGCCAGCAGCCACGGTGGGGTTGACAATGAGCAGTTCTTC. Protein product: CASSHGGVDNEQFF. This chain connects TRBV5-1 to TRBJ2-1; no definite D call. The length of the CDR3 is 14 residues. The ends were cut back, 4 bases at V and 5 bases at J, with 13 bases in the middle. Looked up from germline, CDR1 is SGHRS and CDR2 is YFSETQ.